Below, 8 T cell receptor beta chains from the same sample are listed, as sequenced in a study of blood T cells in healthy people across ages. Then a second PCR, running about 7 to 11 cycles, was carried out with a sample-barcoded 5' primer and a J-beta primer mix. TCRdb independently ran MiXCR on the 5' RACE reads; one entry per CDR3 protein. The table shows 1.5 million to 2 million distinct CDR3 sequences, with about 49% occurring only once. Material for sequencing was blood. The receptors derive from a middle-aged woman in good health.

V and J are TRBV18 and TRBJ2-3; 12 positions match TRBD2. With 3 bases clipped from V and 7 bases from J, the junction kept 8 bases outside the gene matches. This CDR3 contains 16 residues. Looked up from germline, CDR1 is KGHSH and CDR2 is LQKENI. This CDR3 reads CASSPTMTSGGHTQYF. The CDR3 DNA sequence: TGTGCCAGCTCACCGACAATGACTAGCGGGGGACATACGCAGTATTTT.

This chain links TRBV7-9 with TRBJ1-4; 7 positions agree with TRBD1. V gave up 5 bases and J gave up 3 bases; unmatched junction bases: 18. Germline V gene lookup returns CDR1 SEHNR and CDR2 FQNEAQ (reference sequence). The length of the CDR3 is 19 residues. The CDR3 loop is CASSPRPDREEGANEKLFF. The CDR3 DNA sequence: TGTGCCAGCAGCCCTAGACCCGACAGGGAGGAAGGGGCTAATGAAAAACTGTTTTTT.

This clonotype was counted a few times. The gene calls are TRBV10-3 and TRBJ2-3; D may correspond to TRBD1 or TRBD2 (5 bases each). Germline lookup yields CDR1 ENHRY and CDR2 SYGVKD. Trimming removed 6 bases from V and 6 bases from J, with 10 bases in between. The length of the CDR3 is 12 residues. This CDR3 is CAIRGTSDTQYF. In nucleotides, the CDR3 is TGTGCCATCAGGGGGACGTCGGATACGCAGTATTTT.

This clonotype showed up just a few times. The chain joins TRBV20-1 to TRBJ2-5; no firm D call. This CDR3 has 12 residues. The V gene's germline CDR1 is DFQATT and CDR2 SNEGSKA (reference sequence). V gave up 3 bases and J gave up 5 bases, with 10 bases separating them. The CDR3 region has the DNA TGCAGTGCTAGGCCCAGTTCGGAGACCCAGTACTTC. It translates to CSARPSSETQYF.

The gene calls are TRBV28 and TRBJ2-3; D uncertain. Trimming removed 1 base at V and 4 bases at J, with 9 bases between. This CDR3 comprises 14 residues. Germline CDR1 MDHEN, CDR2 SYDVKM. The CDR3 sequence is CASSLSGSPDTQYF. The CDR3, as DNA: TGTGCCAGCAGTTTATCGGGCTCGCCAGATACGCAGTATTTT.

The chain has TRBV20-1 and TRBJ1-2; D possibly corresponds to TRBD1 (6 bases). Looked up from germline, CDR1 is DFQATT and CDR2 is SNEGSKA (reference sequence). The CDR3 contains 13 residues. V was pared by 5 bases and J by 1 base, with 11 bases between. CDR3 sequence: CSALDSNNYGYTF. In DNA form, the CDR3 reads TGCAGTGCTCTGGACAGTAATAACTATGGCTACACCTTC.

CDR3 sequence: CSAREGGGASTDTQYF. The DNA of the CDR3 is TGCAGTGCTAGAGAGGGCGGGGGGGCTAGCACAGATACGCAGTATTTT. This sequence joins TRBV20-1 and TRBJ2-3, with 9 nucleotides matching TRBD2. The V and J ends lost 0 bases and 0 bases, in that order; junction bases with no gene match: 4. The length of the CDR3 is 16 residues. Germline V gene data show CDR1 as DFQATT and CDR2 as SNEGSKA (reference sequence).

The sample holds a few counts of this clonotype. The chain has TRBV28 and TRBJ2-1; 9 positions agree with TRBD2. The CDR3 runs to 15 residues. V gave up 5 bases and J gave up 5 bases; unmatched junction bases: 7. Germline values: CDR1 MDHEN, CDR2 SYDVKM. The DNA of the CDR3 is TGTGCCAGCAGTCCACAAAGGACTAGCGACAATGAGCAGTTCTTC. This gives the protein CASSPQRTSDNEQFF.